Detailed here is one TCR beta chain. This clone's antigen is unknown. This sample is part of a study of cytomegalovirus exposure and HLA in healthy donors (dated 2017 in TCRdb). Background on the whole study: An earlier analysis of under 600 of the donors reported roughly 300 Gb of sequence data and 117 million unique TCR beta sequences from some 180 million T cells. An early release that covered around 590 HLA-typed donors contained approximately 300 gigabases of sequencing data and around 80 million unique TCR sequences. The genetic ancestry cluster associated with self-reported Caucasian donors included 81% of the 300 to 450 genotyped donors. The study aimed to test whether cataloging public T cell receptors could reveal signatures of past pathogen exposure. The study used immunosequencing to profile the T cell repertoires of 600 to 850 subjects and linked those repertoires to cytomegalovirus serostatus. A separate validation cohort of roughly 130 different subjects was used in addition to the roughly 700-subject first cohort. To predict cytomegalovirus infection status, the study brought together high-throughput TCR immunosequencing, statistical association of individual TCRs with disease status, and machine learning. A later analysis re-analyzed previously published TCR beta repertoires from approximately 670 donors and added high-resolution HLA genotyping to study TCR occurrence patterns. In the later analysis, no new phenotypic data were used to find candidate immune exposures; instead, reliance was placed on TCR beta sequences and their occurrence across donors. An earlier analysis of several hundred of the donors used high-throughput TCR beta sequencing to judge whether each TCR beta V gene segment behaved as functional or pseudogenic. Donor age, sex, ethnicity and CMV serostatus were compiled together with the repertoire data. Genome-wide SNP genotypes for about three fifths of the 666 donors were used in a later genetic analysis, which treated that subset as a discovery cohort. Every discovery cohort repertoire had been produced on one sequencing platform. Both class I and class II loci were covered by HLA typing, at four-digit resolution. Typing coverage varied by locus: roughly 629-630 donors for A, B, C, DRB1 and DQB1; roughly 560 for DQA1; approximately 570 for DPA1; roughly 470 for DPB1. Because of strong linkage in the cohort, a handful of DR-DQ haplotypes were treated as single units for association and clustering. Across 300 to 500 genotyped donors of the cohort, an average of about 250,000 unique TCR beta nucleotide sequences per donor were sequenced, and roughly 18% of those sequences were non-productive. Overall study outcomes, separate from this receptor: An earlier analysis of some 560 of the donors showed that most TCR beta V segments appeared in productive rearrangements either about 87% or about 30% of the time, which broadly matched IMGT annotations. According to a later genetic analysis, donors in an Asian-associated ancestry cluster had fewer N-insertions in productive TCRs than the roughly 660-donor mean. Because HLA typing was missing for some donors at each locus, association tests included only the typed subset. In a later analysis, the rate of TCR association differed among HLA loci, with DRB1 alleles having the most associated TCRs and HLA-C alleles having the fewest. Some IMGT-functional V segments, including TRBV6-2 and TRBV6-3, could not be told apart with the 87-base-pair reads, so those segments were excluded. A group of highly shared sequence variants was considered likely to be a technical artifact of the sequencing pipeline. Cytomegalovirus status was reported to be diagnosed by the classifier with high specificity and sensitivity in both the original and validation cohorts. An association between a missense DCLRE1C variant and V-gene and J-gene trimming of TCR beta chains was found in a later genetic analysis and replicated in an independent cohort. Immune exposure information for the cohort was limited to CMV serostatus. Roughly uniform sequencing depth across donors was assumed in presence/absence analyses, although this assumption may not hold. A total of fewer than 200 TCR beta chains were listed by the study as associated with cytomegalovirus. It was suggested by the authors that the approach could potentially be generalized to other disease states and immunological phenotypes. Because counts were too low, about 18 rarely observed V segments, including chromosome 9 orphons, were excluded from the earlier analysis of a few hundred of the donors. A later analysis associated 15,000 to 20,000 TCR beta sequences with specific HLA alleles at a false discovery rate of 0.05. Across donors, most TCR sequences were observed very rarely, whereas some public TCRs were present in many individuals. Several of the top co-occurrence clusters appeared to be linked to parvovirus B19, influenza, CMV and Epstein-Barr virus, according to a later analysis. In vitro tests confirmed that three of the cytomegalovirus-associated TCR beta chains recognize cytomegalovirus antigens. In a later analysis, HLA-associated TCR beta chains were found to be more clonally expanded and to have lower generation probabilities than equally common non-associated chains. A further reported finding was that TCR beta sequences accurately predicted the HLA-A and HLA-B alleles for most subjects in the first cohort. When HLA alleles, especially DR and DQ, strongly co-occurred, TCR associations were difficult to assign to individual alleles. A later analysis found that most CMV-associated TCR beta chains appeared HLA-restricted, with HLA associations seemingly driven largely by CMV exposure. In this cohort, only TCR beta chains were sequenced, and detectable features were limited by the absence of alpha or paired-chain data. Linkage disequilibrium might explain the correlated functional status among segregating V segments, but an unknown experimental factor could not be excluded.

To prepare the library, the immunoSEQ multiplex PCR assay was applied. For the multiplex PCR, a mixture combining 60 forward primers for TCR Vbeta segments and 13 reverse primers for TCR Jbeta segments was used. The CDR3 region of rearranged TCR beta genes was amplified from genomic DNA with a multiplex PCR assay. On the Illumina HiSeq System, the amplified TCR beta libraries were sequenced as 87-base-pair reads. Per the authors' processing: A later analysis counted some 80 million unique TCR beta chains across the 650 to 700 repertoires, and roughly 11 million of these chains were shared by at least two donors. To remove PCR and sequencing errors, raw reads were error-corrected and collapsed into unique sequences using a nearest-neighbor algorithm that merged closely related sequences. Alignment of CDR3 sequences to IMGT reference sequences was used to assign V, D and J gene segments. For a sequence to be retained, a match of at least six nucleotides to both a V gene segment and a J gene segment was required. Rearrangements were called productive when the CDR3 lacked stop codons and stayed in frame with V and J; all others were non-productive. CDR3 was defined according to IMGT convention as the region running from the second conserved V-encoded cysteine to the conserved J-encoded phenylalanine. The earlier analysis of 500 to 750 of the donors excluded any sequence lacking an unambiguous match to a single V gene segment. An earlier analysis of a few hundred of the donors called V segments functional above 56.7% productive rearrangements and segregating when the between-donor standard deviation exceeded 5%. A statistical classification framework was built to diagnose cytomegalovirus status from the catalog of TCR beta chain sequences. In a later analysis, V and J genes were assigned by comparing TCR nucleotide sequences against IMGT/GENE-DB human TR gene sequences. A later analysis assigned CDR3 sequences and most-parsimonious VDJ recombination scenarios with the TCRdist pipeline. In a later analysis, each TCR beta chain was defined by its CDR3 amino acid sequence together with its V-gene family, and reads without a unique V-gene family were excluded. To address suspected cross-contamination and a sequencing artifact, a later analysis removed 592 highly shared, low-generation-probability nucleotide sequences. For each public chain, a later analysis derived a clonal expansion index from normalized ranks of inferred template counts within each repertoire. A later analysis computed generation probabilities with a VDJ recombination model fitted to out-of-frame rearrangements, and checked the results against IGoR. In a later analysis, hypergeometric tests were used to score TCR-TCR, TCR-HLA and TCR-CMV co-occurrence, with a repertoire-size bias correction applied to TCR pairs. A later analysis estimated false discovery rates by permuting HLA or CMV assignments 20 times. In a later analysis, co-occurring TCRs were grouped using DBSCAN, with TCRdist sequence similarity added in when clustering inside HLA-allele-positive subsets. Repertoires with fewer than 30,000 or more than 120,000 public chains were left out of co-occurrence clustering, as were a handful of repertoires with anomalous nucleotide sharing. As stored in TCRdb, this immuneACCESS dataset retains in-frame rearrangements with V and J assigned. A fraction of the clones does not appear; measured against another copy, unresolved V genes explain less than half of the discrepancy, and the remainder lacks a known reason. For V, J and clone size, that table is used; D and trimming come from the DNA. The sample table holds more than 95,000 clones. Under 3.5% of the sample is taken by the ten largest.

The cohort consisted of hundreds of healthy bone marrow donors. At the time of sampling, every cohort member was nominally healthy, though immune exposures that went unrecorded were likely present. The donor was CMV seronegative and was included in the group of several hundred seronegative cohort members. A peripheral blood sample was provided by each donor, and peripheral blood mononuclear cells were used for TCR beta sequencing. The Qiagen DNeasy Blood Extraction Kit was used to extract genomic DNA from the blood cell samples. The cysteine opens and the phenylalanine closes a CDR3 of 15 amino acids. Solely the CDR3 DNA is kept, with 45 bases framed from the first base. Here V drops 5 bases and J drops 7 bases, and the junction holds 13 bases not matched to any gene. As encoded in the germline V gene, CDR1 is SGHVS while CDR2 is FQNEAQ.

Sequenced material: PBMCs. The TCR originated in a man aged 25 to 40 in good health and CMV-seronegative. This chain is built from TRBV7-8 and TRBJ2-7; TRBD2 agrees with 8 junctional bases. CDR3 protein: CASSPPAREGKEQYF. Read as DNA, the sequence is TGTGCCAGCAGCCCCCCAGCACGGGAGGGAAAAGAGCAGTACTTC.